One sample yielded the 31 T cell receptor beta chains listed below, sequenced in a study of T cell responses to AZD1222 COVID-19 vaccine. The table came from immunoSEQ multiplex PCR; TCRdb's copy has only in-frame clones and leaves some out. The table lists about 140,000 clones, 92% of them singletons, with 4% in the top ten. The material sequenced was peripheral blood, taken 28 days after the second AZD1222 dose. The origin of the receptors is an adult who received the AZD1222 COVID-19 vaccine.

This chain connects TRBV7-6 to TRBJ2-5; TRBD1 matches 8 bases. CDR1 is SGHVS and CDR2 is FNYEAQ in the germline V gene. With V trimmed by 1 base and J by 5 bases, 6 bases remained unmatched. The CDR3 covers 15 residues. The CDR3 protein is CASSLGTGKWETQYF. In DNA, the CDR3 is TGTGCCAGCAGCTTAGGGACAGGGAAATGGGAGACCCAGTACTTC.

This clone was seen once. The chain joins TRBV5-1 to TRBJ2-2; 9 positions match TRBD1. The CDR3 covers 14 residues. V was clipped by 0 bases and J by 6 bases; unmatched bases: 0. Germline CDR1 SGHRS, CDR2 YFSETQ. DNA for the CDR3: TGCGCCAGCAGCTTGGGGGACAGGGCCGGGGAGCTGTTTTTT. This translates into CASSLGDRAGELFF.

This clone appeared a few times. The V gene is TRBV19, the J gene TRBJ1-2, with no clear D. V was cut by 3 bases and J by 0 bases, with 14 bases left in between. This CDR3 spans 16 amino acids. Per germline, CDR1 LNHDA and CDR2 SQIVND (reference sequence). The CDR3 region has the DNA TGTGCCAGTAGTATCAACAGCGCCTTCCCTAACTATGGCTACACCTTC. Encoded protein: CASSINSAFPNYGYTF.

This sequence joins TRBV28 and TRBJ1-1, with 9 nucleotides matching TRBD1. This CDR3 spans 16 amino acids. V was pared by 2 bases and J by 7 bases, with 11 bases of the junction left unmatched. Germline V gene lookup returns CDR1 MDHEN and CDR2 SYDVKM. The CDR3 spells CASSLVGTGNTGEAFF. The CDR3 DNA is TGTGCCAGCAGTTTAGTAGGGACAGGGAATACGGGTGAAGCTTTCTTT.

V gene TRBV15 combines with J gene TRBJ2-5, with D perhaps TRBD1 or TRBD2 (5 bases each). V was shortened by 0 bases and J by 5 bases, with 10 bases between the two germline ends. Per the germline V gene, CDR1 is LNHNV and CDR2 is YYDKDF (reference sequence). This CDR3 contains 14 residues. CDR3 residues: CATSRDPGTETQYF. The CDR3 DNA follows: TGTGCCACCAGCAGAGATCCGGGGACGGAGACCCAGTACTTC.

V and J are TRBV10-3 and TRBJ1-4; possibly TRBD1 for D (6 bases). The germline CDR1 and CDR2 sequences are ENHRY and SYGVKD. V lost 3 bases and J lost 8, with 16 bases in between. There are 15 residues in the CDR3. The CDR3 here is CAISELGGLREKLFF. CDR3 DNA sequence: TGTGCCATCAGTGAACTCGGGGGCCTAAGGGAAAAACTGTTTTTT.

The chain carries TRBV19 and TRBJ2-7, with D possibly TRBD2 on 6 matching bases. Germline values: CDR1 LNHDA, CDR2 SQIVND (reference sequence). The CDR3 spans 15 residues. With 2 bases removed from V and 0 bases from J, the gap between germline ends came to 11 bases. Written as DNA, the CDR3 is TGTGCCAGTAGTATATTTTACGGGAGCTCCTACGAGCAGTACTTC. Protein product: CASSIFYGSSYEQYF.

V gene TRBV10-3 combines with J gene TRBJ2-1; 9 bases line up with TRBD1. V lost 8 bases to trimming and J lost 7 bases; unmatched junction nucleotides: 15. The CDR3 is 16 amino acids. From germline, CDR1 is ENHRY and CDR2 SYGVKD. The CDR3 protein is CAIASTGTGSPNEQFF. The CDR3 DNA is TGTGCCATCGCTTCAACCGGGACAGGGTCGCCAAATGAGCAGTTCTTC.

There are a few counts of this clone. CDR3 nucleotide sequence: TGTGCCAGCAGCCTCCGAGCGGGAGAAGAGACCCAGTACTTC. Translating it yields CASSLRAGEETQYF. The rearrangement joins TRBV3-1 (or the pseudogene TRBV3-2) to TRBJ2-5; 8 nucleotides line up with TRBD2. Germline V gives CDR1 LGHDT, CDR2 YNNKEL (reference sequence). The CDR3 is 14 residues long. V shed 4 bases, J shed 3 bases, and the junction held 4 bases outside the gene matches.

V gene TRBV28 combines with J gene TRBJ2-7; D possibly corresponds to TRBD2 (7 bases). The CDR3 contains 11 residues. Looked up from germline, CDR1 is MDHEN and CDR2 is SYDVKM. Trimming took 8 bases from V and 5 from J, leaving 10 bases between them. CDR3: CASLGGDEQYF. The CDR3 DNA sequence: TGTGCCAGCTTAGGGGGGGACGAGCAGTACTTC.

This chain connects TRBV27 to TRBJ1-4; D gene uncertain. Germline-derived CDR1 and CDR2 are MNHEY and SMNVEV (reference sequence). V was shortened by 6 bases and J by 2 bases, with 25 bases between the two germline ends. The CDR3 has 19 amino acids. CDR3 protein: CASSPYMSWEGPTNEKLFF. DNA for the CDR3: TGTGCCAGCAGCCCCTACATGAGTTGGGAAGGCCCTACTAATGAAAAACTGTTTTTT.

This clone was seen just once. At one end, the junction sequence differs from germline, possibly due to a read error. The chain carries TRBV28 and TRBJ2-7, with unresolved D. Germline V lookup: CDR1 MDHEN, CDR2 SYDVKM. The CDR3 is made up of 14 amino acids. CDR3 loop: CAGSSSVVAYEQYF. DNA for the CDR3: TGTGCCGGCAGTTCCTCCGTAGTAGCCTACGAGCAGTACTTC.

The genes are TRBV19 and TRBJ1-1; tentatively, D is TRBD1 (5 bases). In germline, CDR1 is LNHDA, CDR2 SQIVND (reference sequence). The germline V and J ends were trimmed by 1 base and 8 bases, with 8 bases remaining between them. The CDR3 covers 12 residues. In DNA, the CDR3 is TGTGCCAGTAGTATAGGACAGTCAGAAGCTTTCTTT. Its protein is CASSIGQSEAFF.

The rearrangement links TRBV7-3 to TRBJ2-1; D possibly corresponds to TRBD1 (5 bases). CDR1 is SGHTA, CDR2 FQGTGA, per germline. Trimming shortened V by 5 bases and J by 3 bases, and 11 bases separated the two germline ends. This CDR3 contains 14 residues. The CDR3 nucleotides are TGTGCCAGCAGCCCAGGGAAGGGCTACAATGAGCAGTTCTTC. It is translated as CASSPGKGYNEQFF.

V gene TRBV20-1 combines with J gene TRBJ1-2, with no clear D. CDR1 DFQATT and CDR2 SNEGSKA come from the germline V gene (reference sequence). The length of the CDR3 is 11 residues. Deletions cut 5 bases from V and 3 bases from J, with 7 bases between. The CDR3 sequence is CSASGYYGYTF. The CDR3 coding sequence is TGCAGTGCTTCGGGCTACTATGGCTACACCTTC.

The chain joins TRBV25-1 to TRBJ2-7; D perhaps matches TRBD2 (5 bases). The V end was cut by 8 bases, the J end by 3 bases, with 17 bases between. Germline CDR1 and CDR2: MGHDK and SYGVNS. This CDR3 spans 14 amino acids. The CDR3 nucleotides read TGTGCCAGCGAAGGAGAGGGTACACACTACGAGCAGTACTTC. Translated, it gives CASEGEGTHYEQYF.

This chain connects TRBV11-1 to TRBJ2-2; D is possibly TRBD1 (6 bases). This CDR3 region has 16 residues. CDR1 is SGHAT, CDR2 FQDESV, per germline (reference sequence). V shed 2 bases and J shed 4 bases, with 14 bases lying between them. The CDR3 DNA sequence: TGTGCCAGCAGCTTAAGGCCAGCCAGGGGCACCGGGGAGCTGTTTTTT. It is translated as CASSLRPARGTGELFF.

This chain links TRBV9 with TRBJ1-5, with D maybe TRBD1 (5 bases). The CDR3 covers 15 residues. Trimming took 0 bases from V and 7 from J, leaving 14 bases between them. CDR1 is SGDLS and CDR2 is YYNGEE in the germline V gene. The CDR3 loop reads CASSVGGGIGQPQHF. The CDR3 nucleotides are TGTGCCAGCAGCGTAGGTGGGGGGATCGGCCAGCCCCAGCATTTT.

The genes are TRBV12-3 or TRBV12-4 and TRBJ1-1; D not resolved. The CDR3 totals 13 residues. Trimming took 7 bases from V and 1 from J, leaving 10 bases between them. The CDR3 is CASKATPNTEAFF. CDR3 in DNA: TGTGCCAGCAAAGCTACCCCGAACACTGAAGCTTTCTTT.

The chain recombines TRBV5-8 with TRBJ2-3; maybe TRBD2 (6 bases). V lost 3 bases, J lost 3 bases, and 17 bases lay in between. This CDR3 region has 16 residues. The germline V gene has CDR1 SGHTS and CDR2 YDEGEE. The CDR3 sequence is CASSSGGQGGTDTQYF. The CDR3 DNA sequence: TGTGCCAGCAGCTCCGGCGGCCAGGGAGGTACAGATACGCAGTATTTT. Supplemented by reference TRBV5-8 and TRBJ2-3, the full variable domain reads EAGVTQSPTHLIKTRGQQATLRCSPISGHTSVYWYQQALGLGLQFLLWYDEGEERNRGNFPPRFSGRQFPNYSSELNVNALELEDSALYLCASSSGGQGGTDTQYFGPGTRLTVL.

V gene TRBV12-3 or TRBV12-4 combines with J gene TRBJ2-7; the D gene could be TRBD1 or TRBD2 (5 bases each). CDR3 length: 13 amino acids. The V gene lost 8 bases and the J gene lost 3 bases, with 14 bases spanning the gap. The CDR3, as DNA: TGTGCCAGCCTCTTGGGGGAACGCTACGAGCAGTACTTC. Its protein product is CASLLGERYEQYF.

The chain employs TRBV7-2 and TRBJ1-2; D might be TRBD1 (6 bases). V was trimmed by 1 base and J by 1 base, leaving 10 bases between them. The CDR3 covers 15 residues. Germline CDR1 is SGHTA and CDR2 is FQGNSA. CDR3 in amino acids: CASSLVPGVNYGYTF. The CDR3 DNA follows: TGTGCCAGCAGCTTAGTCCCAGGGGTTAACTATGGCTACACCTTC. Combining the CDR3 with reference TRBV7-2 and TRBJ1-2 gives the whole variable domain GAGVSQSPSNKVTEKGKDVELRCDPISGHTALYWYRQSLGQGLEFLIYFQGNSAPDKSGLPSDRFSAERTGGSVSTLTIQRTQQEDSAVYLCASSLVPGVNYGYTFGSGTRLTVV.

The rearrangement joins TRBV7-9 to TRBJ1-4, with unresolved D. Looked up from germline, CDR1 is SEHNR and CDR2 is FQNEAQ (reference sequence). This CDR3 is built from 15 residues. V was cut by 0 bases and J by 3 bases, with 8 bases left in between. CDR3 sequence reads: CASSLAAGPNEKLFF. The CDR3 DNA sequence: TGTGCCAGCAGCTTAGCCGCCGGTCCTAATGAAAAACTGTTTTTT.

V gene TRBV11-2 combines with J gene TRBJ2-1; D is ambiguous. There are 14 residues in the CDR3. The ends were cut back, 0 bases at V and 0 bases at J, with 3 bases in the middle. The germline V gene encodes CDR1 SGHAT and CDR2 FQNNGV. DNA for the CDR3: TGTGCCAGCAGCTTAGAGATCTCCTACAATGAGCAGTTCTTC. Its protein is CASSLEISYNEQFF.

This clone was recorded only once. The chain employs TRBV29-1 and TRBJ1-1; no firm D call. The CDR3 runs to 11 residues. Germline CDR1 SQVTM, CDR2 ANQGSEA. V lost 4 bases, J lost 4 bases, and 7 bases lay in between. In nucleotides, the CDR3 is TGCAGCGTTGGATTTGGCACTGAAGCTTTCTTT. It codes for CSVGFGTEAFF.

The genes are TRBV28 and TRBJ2-1; 8 positions agree with TRBD1. Unmatched junction bases numbered 8, after V lost 7 bases and J lost 3 bases. CDR3 length: 15 amino acids. Per germline, CDR1 MDHEN and CDR2 SYDVKM. CDR3 in amino acids: CASMGGQGLYNEQFF. The CDR3 nucleotides are TGTGCCAGCATGGGAGGACAGGGCCTCTACAATGAGCAGTTCTTC. Complete variable domain (other parts from reference TRBV28 and TRBJ2-1): DVKVTQSSRYLVKRTGEKVFLECVQDMDHENMFWYRQDPGLGLRLIYFSYDVKMKEKGDIPEGYSVSREKKERFSLILESASTNQTSMYLCASMGGQGLYNEQFFGPGTRLTVL.

The chain couples TRBV20-1 to TRBJ2-5, with D possibly being TRBD1 (5 bases). Per germline, CDR1 DFQATT and CDR2 SNEGSKA (reference sequence). Trimming removed 3 bases from V and 5 bases from J, with 13 bases in between. The CDR3 has 13 amino acids. The CDR3 DNA sequence: TGCAGTGCTAGTAGGGGATTCGAGGAGACCCAGTACTTC. As protein: CSASRGFEETQYF.

V and J are TRBV28 and TRBJ2-1, with unresolved D. CDR1 and CDR2 from the germline V gene are MDHEN and SYDVKM. CDR3 length: 12 amino acids. V was cut by 1 base and J by 6 bases, with 4 bases left in between. This CDR3 is CASSLLGNEQFF. As DNA, the CDR3 is TGTGCCAGCAGTTTATTGGGCAATGAGCAGTTCTTC.

V and J are TRBV12-3 or TRBV12-4 and TRBJ1-1; D is uncertain. V was clipped by 1 base and J by 4 bases, with 1 base between them. The CDR3 has 11 residues. CDR3 nucleotide sequence: TGTGCCAGCAGTTTAGGCACTGAAGCTTTCTTT. This translates into CASSLGTEAFF.

The chain couples TRBV6-5 to TRBJ1-5; D perhaps matches TRBD1 (6 bases). Germline CDR1 is MNHEY and CDR2 is SVGAGI. This CDR3 region has 14 residues. Trimming pared 9 bases from V and 0 bases from J, leaving 12 bases between. The CDR3 DNA reads TGTGCCAGGACAACAGGGAATAGCAATCAGCCCCAGCATTTT. Translated, it gives CARTTGNSNQPQHF.

This rearrangement joins TRBV19 to TRBJ2-5, with 8 nucleotides matching TRBD1. Losses at the gene ends were 5 bases for V and 5 bases for J; bases not matched to a gene: 7. Germline CDR1 LNHDA, CDR2 SQIVND (reference sequence). The CDR3 consists of 14 residues. The CDR3 nucleotides read TGTGCCAGTAGTGCCTGGACAGGGATCGAGACCCAGTACTTC. The encoded protein is CASSAWTGIETQYF. Looking up the rest from reference TRBV19 and TRBJ2-5 gives the full variable domain: DGGITQSPKYLFRKEGQNVTLSCEQNLNHDAMYWYRQDPGQGLRLIYYSQIVNDFQKGDIAEGYSVSREKKESFPLTVTSAQKNPTAFYLCASSAWTGIETQYFGPGTRLLVL.